This TCR beta chain was captured by sequencing in a study of CD8 T cells in ankylosing spondylitis. Notes on the study in general: Clones that were linked to disease were CD8+ and were relatively rare in peripheral blood.

It was by quantitative 5'-RACE with molecular barcodes that TCR beta libraries were made. TCRdb reanalysed the 5' RACE reads using MiXCR and keeps one entry per CDR3 protein. In the table there are 200,000 or so distinct CDR3 sequences, 10% to 15% of which are singletons. A note on this clonotype: Its antigen is unknown. One base away lies a much larger clone, so this may be a sequencing read error.

The CDR3 spans 18 residues. CDR1 is MNHEY and CDR2 is SMNVEV in the germline V gene (reference sequence). Material: blood, either unsorted or a sorted T cell fraction (not recorded which). This receptor was identified in a female donor with ankylosing spondylitis or in good health (not recorded which). The chain has TRBV27 and TRBJ2-3; 9 positions match TRBD2. The CDR3 loop reads CTSSRLAVHYKSTDTQYF. For the CDR3, the DNA is TGTACCAGCAGCAGACTAGCGGTTCACTACAAGAGCACAGATACGCAGTATTTT.